Following are 22 T cell receptor beta chains from one sample sequenced in a study of OX40 agonist ivuxolimab in advanced cancers. Repertoires were generated with immunoSEQ multiplex PCR, while TCRdb's copy carries only in-frame clones and drops some. In the table there are about 47,000 clones, less than 90% of which are singletons. Material: CD4+ or CD8+ T cells sorted from blood, obtained in a trial of the OX40 agonist ivuxolimab. The receptors originated from an adult with an advanced solid tumor such as melanoma, head and neck, liver or kidney cancer.

V and J are TRBV6-1 and TRBJ2-7, with a weak D call TRBD2 (5 bases). V shed 1 base and J shed 4 bases, with 14 bases lying between them. CDR1 is MNHNS and CDR2 is SASEGT in the germline V gene. The CDR3 is made up of 15 amino acids. The DNA of the CDR3 is TGTGCCAGCAGTGAAGAAACGGGCCGGGGATACGAGCAGTACTTC. Protein sequence: CASSEETGRGYEQYF.

Comment on this clone: A much larger clone differs from this one at a single base, so this may be a read error. This sample also contains other DNA sequences that code for the same CDR3. The gene calls are TRBV5-1 and TRBJ2-7; no reliable D call. The CDR3 sequence is 12 residues long. With 1 base removed from V and 7 bases from J, the gap between germline ends came to 9 bases. Germline V gene data show CDR1 as SGHRS and CDR2 as YFSETQ. CDR3 in amino acids: CASSLSGYEQYF. DNA of the CDR3: TGCGCCAGCAGCTTGTCCGGCTATGAGCAGTACTTC.

The chain links TRBV5-4 to TRBJ1-6, with 9 bases identical to TRBD1. The V segment lost 4 bases and the J segment 9 bases; nucleotides outside the gene matches: 8. The V gene's germline CDR1 is SGHNT and CDR2 YYREEE (reference sequence). This CDR3 has 15 residues. The CDR3 DNA reads TGTGCCAGCAGCCCGGGGGGACAGGGTAGTTCACCCCTCCACTTT. It codes for CASSPGGQGSSPLHF.

The chain couples TRBV7-9 to TRBJ1-1; D ambiguous. The V end was cut by 5 bases, the J end by 7 bases, with 8 bases between. Germline V lookup: CDR1 SEHNR, CDR2 FQNEAQ (reference sequence). The CDR3 extends over 11 amino acids. The CDR3 here is CASSPDFEAFF. The CDR3 DNA sequence: TGTGCCAGCAGCCCCGATTTTGAAGCTTTCTTT.

This chain links TRBV14 with TRBJ2-2; TRBD2 matches at 7 bases. Germline V gene sequence: CDR1 SGHDN, CDR2 FVKESK. This CDR3 is 16 amino acids long. The ends lost 0 bases at V and 2 bases at J; junction bases unmatched: 3. The CDR3 here is CASSQESSGNTGELFF. The CDR3 DNA sequence: TGTGCCAGCAGCCAAGAATCTAGCGGAAACACCGGGGAGCTGTTTTTT.

The chain uses TRBV7-2 and TRBJ1-3, with D possibly being TRBD1 (6 bases). The CDR3 consists of 13 residues. The germline gives CDR1 SGHTA, CDR2 FQGNSA. V lost 5 bases, J lost 4 bases, and 9 bases lay in between. The CDR3 sequence: CASSPGVGNTIYF. The CDR3 nucleotides read TGTGCCAGCAGCCCAGGGGTGGGAAACACCATATATTTT. Variable domain in full (rest from reference TRBV7-2 and TRBJ1-3): GAGVSQSPSNKVTEKGKDVELRCDPISGHTALYWYRQSLGQGLEFLIYFQGNSAPDKSGLPSDRFSAERTGGSVSTLTIQRTQQEDSAVYLCASSPGVGNTIYFGEGSWLTVV.

This chain connects TRBV5-4 to TRBJ1-2, with 9 bases matching TRBD1. CDR3 length equals 13 residues. Germline V gene lookup returns CDR1 SGHNT and CDR2 YYREEE (reference sequence). The V gene end was trimmed by 6 bases and the J gene end by 6 bases; junction bases not matched to a gene: 6. The CDR3 bases are TGTGCCAGCACCCGCACAGGGGGCGATGGCTACACCTTC. It is translated as CASTRTGGDGYTF.

The V gene is TRBV6-5, the J gene TRBJ2-1; TRBD2 aligns across 8 bases. Unmatched junction bases numbered 6, after V lost 4 bases and J lost 7 bases. Germline CDR1 is MNHEY and CDR2 is SVGAGI. The CDR3 is made up of 14 amino acids. This chain's CDR3 is CASSSSGGSNEQFF. DNA of the CDR3: TGTGCCAGCAGTTCCAGCGGGGGTAGTAATGAGCAGTTCTTC.

This clone was counted between two and nine times. This sample also contains other DNA sequences that code for the same CDR3. J is TRBJ1-5 and V is TRBV9, with D maybe TRBD1 (5 bases). V dropped 3 bases and J dropped 0 bases, with 7 bases sitting between them. CDR1 SGDLS and CDR2 YYNGEE come from the germline V gene. This CDR3 comprises 14 residues. The chain's CDR3 is CASSAGVSNQPQHF. The CDR3, as DNA: TGTGCCAGCAGCGCGGGGGTTAGCAATCAGCCCCAGCATTTT.

This rearrangement joins TRBV7-9 to TRBJ1-1; unclear D gene. With 3 bases removed from V and 5 bases from J, the gap between germline ends came to 7 bases. The V gene's germline CDR1 is SEHNR and CDR2 FQNEAQ (reference sequence). The CDR3 runs 12 residues. In nucleotides, the CDR3 is TGTGCCAGCAGCTTGTTGAGGACTGAAGCTTTCTTT. It translates to CASSLLRTEAFF.

As DNA, the CDR3 is TGTGCCAGCAGCTACGGGACAGGGGGCTCCTACGAGCAGTACTTC. Translating it yields CASSYGTGGSYEQYF. The J gene is TRBJ2-7, the V gene TRBV5-4, with 11 bases fitting TRBD1. This CDR3 comprises 15 residues. Germline V gene lookup returns CDR1 SGHNT and CDR2 YYREEE (reference sequence). Losses at the gene ends were 3 bases for V and 0 bases for J; bases not matched to a gene: 2.

The V gene is TRBV9, the J gene TRBJ2-3; D remains unclear. V was trimmed by 0 bases and J by 3 bases, leaving 17 bases between them. Germline values: CDR1 SGDLS, CDR2 YYNGEE. This CDR3 has 17 amino acids. This chain's CDR3 is CASSVDDWGVGTDTQYF. CDR3 coding DNA: TGTGCCAGCAGCGTAGATGATTGGGGTGTTGGTACAGATACGCAGTATTTT. The variable domain in full, completed from reference TRBV9 and TRBJ2-3, reads DSGVTQTPKHLITATGQRVTLRCSPRSGDLSVYWYQQSLDQGLQFLIQYYNGEERAKGNILERFSAQQFPDLHSELNLSSLELGDSALYFCASSVDDWGVGTDTQYFGPGTRLTVL.

The chain has TRBV29-1 and TRBJ2-2; D is undetermined. Germline CDR1 reads SQVTM; CDR2 reads ANQGSEA. There are 15 residues in the CDR3. Trimming took 0 bases from V and 7 from J, leaving 15 bases between them. CDR3 region: CSVEDLHGPHGELFF. The CDR3 nucleotides are TGCAGCGTTGAAGATCTTCACGGACCCCACGGGGAGCTGTTTTTT.

The chain recombines TRBV6-1 with TRBJ2-3; possible D gene TRBD2, 5 bases. Trimming cost V 5 bases and J 5 bases, with 17 bases left between them. Germline CDR1 and CDR2: MNHNS and SASEGT. CDR3 length equals 15 residues. CDR3 nucleotide sequence: TGTGCCAGCAGTCCCGGGATTTACACCGGAGATACGCAGTATTTT. This codes for CASSPGIYTGDTQYF.

This clone was detected only once. V gene TRBV9 combines with J gene TRBJ1-4; 9 bases align to TRBD1. Per germline, CDR1 SGDLS and CDR2 YYNGEE. The CDR3 is 15 amino acids. The V gene end was trimmed by 3 bases and the J gene end by 10 bases; junction bases not matched to a gene: 10. The CDR3 DNA reads as TGTGCCAGCAGCGGAGACGGGACAGGGTTTGGAAAACTGTTTTTT. Translation gives CASSGDGTGFGKLFF. Looking up the rest from reference TRBV9 and TRBJ1-4 gives the full variable domain: DSGVTQTPKHLITATGQRVTLRCSPRSGDLSVYWYQQSLDQGLQFLIQYYNGEERAKGNILERFSAQQFPDLHSELNLSSLELGDSALYFCASSGDGTGFGKLFFGSGTQLSVL.

This chain connects TRBV19 to TRBJ2-6; no definite D call. V dropped 3 bases and J dropped 0 bases, with 6 bases sitting between them. From germline, CDR1 is LNHDA and CDR2 SQIVND (reference sequence). The CDR3 has 15 residues. In nucleotides, the CDR3 is TGTGCCAGTAGTATTCTCCCCTCTGGGGCCAACGTCCTGACTTTC. It yields the protein CASSILPSGANVLTF.

Regarding this clone: Its ends do not fully match the called genes, so a read error is possible. The V and J genes are TRBV11-2 and TRBJ1-6; 7 bases are a match to TRBD1. Germline CDR1 is SGHAT and CDR2 is FQNNGV. This CDR3 is 14 amino acids long. DNA of the CDR3: TGTGCCAGCAGCGACCCGGGACAGCTAAATAATTGGGACTTT. It yields the protein CASSDPGQLNNWDF.

The CDR3 loop reads CASSSGTGEEKLFF. As DNA, the CDR3 is TGTGCCAGCAGCTCCGGGACAGGGGAGGAAAAACTGTTTTTT. The chain links TRBV5-5 to TRBJ1-4; 10 nucleotides align to TRBD1. With 3 bases clipped from V and 8 bases from J, the junction kept 4 bases outside the gene matches. The germline V gene has CDR1 SGHKS and CDR2 YYEKEE (reference sequence). The CDR3 extends over 14 amino acids.

As DNA, the CDR3 is TGTGCCAGCAGTATCAGGGGTCCTGAAAAACTGTTTTTT. This encodes CASSIRGPEKLFF. The chain links TRBV27 to TRBJ1-4; TRBD1 might be the D (6 bases). The CDR3 contains 13 residues. Germline V CDR1 and CDR2: MNHEY, SMNVEV (reference sequence). V gave up 5 bases and J gave up 7 bases, with 11 bases separating them. Full variable domain (rest looked up from reference TRBV27 and TRBJ1-4): EAQVTQNPRYLITVTGKKLTVTCSQNMNHEYMSWYRQDPGLGLRQIYYSMNVEVTDKGDVPEGYKVSRKEKRNFPLILESPSPNQTSLYFCASSIRGPEKLFFGSGTQLSVL.

The chain couples TRBV5-1 to TRBJ2-4, with D possibly TRBD1 on 5 matching bases. Trimming pared 5 bases from V and 8 bases from J, leaving 11 bases between. The CDR3 spans 12 residues. Germline values: CDR1 SGHRS, CDR2 YFSETQ. CDR3 coding DNA: TGCGCCAGCAGTTCCGAAGGGGACATTCAGTACTTC. As protein: CASSSEGDIQYF.

The genes are TRBV25-1 and TRBJ1-2; 7 bases match TRBD1. The length of the CDR3 is 12 residues. CDR1 and CDR2 (germline): MGHDK, SYGVNS. The ends lost 6 bases at V and 5 bases at J; junction bases unmatched: 3. Here the CDR3 reads CASSPGGYGYTF. The CDR3 region has the DNA TGTGCCAGCAGCCCAGGGGGTTATGGCTACACCTTC.

The chain carries TRBV6-1 and TRBJ2-1; D possibly corresponds to TRBD2 (5 bases). From germline, CDR1 is MNHNS and CDR2 SASEGT. V was trimmed by 6 bases and J by 8 bases, leaving 17 bases between them. The CDR3 spans 14 residues. CDR3 amino acids: CASREASSRDEQFF. CDR3 bases: TGTGCCAGCAGGGAGGCATCCTCTAGGGATGAGCAGTTCTTC.